Listed below are T cell receptor beta chains from one sample, sequenced in a study of Ad26.COV2.S vaccination and SARS-CoV-2 variants. Sequencing used immunoSEQ multiplex PCR; TCRdb keeps in-frame clones, though not all of them. The sample includes 380,000 or so clones, 83% seen only once; the top ten take more than 7%. This material consisted of peripheral blood, taken in a trial of Ad26.COV2.S vaccine versus placebo. The source is a person between 18 and 65 years old who received the Ad26.COV2.S COVID-19 vaccine or a placebo. CDR3s leave out the opening cysteine and the closing phenylalanine or tryptophan.

V: TRBV7-2; J: TRBJ1-1; CDR3: ASSLRQGIKAF
V: TRBV5-3; J: TRBJ2-5; CDR3: ARSLGWVGETQY
V: TRBV11-2; J: TRBJ2-3; CDR3: ASSKRGDTQY
V: TRBV6-2/TRBV6-3; J: TRBJ1-5; CDR3: ASSYAGNQPQH
V: TRBV5-1; J: TRBJ2-1; CDR3: ASSLGGALSSYNEQF
V: TRBV6-5; J: TRBJ2-7; CDR3: ASSYGVPSYEQY
V: TRBV5-1; J: TRBJ2-3; CDR3: ASSLGKSDTQY
V: TRBV2; J: TRBJ1-1; CDR3: ASSERGGLMNTEAF
V: TRBV6-5; J: TRBJ1-5; CDR3: ASNNRGSNQPQH
V: TRBV4-1; J: TRBJ1-1; CDR3: ASSPRNTEAF
V: TRBV7-9; J: TRBJ2-7; CDR3: ASSLGLAETYEQY
V: TRBV7-2; J: TRBJ1-1; CDR3: ASSLELQETEAF
V: TRBV7-2; J: TRBJ1-6; CDR3: ASSPRGSNSPLH
V: TRBV7-2; J: TRBJ1-4; CDR3: ASSVRQGYYEKLF
V: TRBV9; J: TRBJ1-2; CDR3: ASSVSGTADHRT
V: TRBV6-1; J: TRBJ1-2; CDR3: ASSELAAYGYT
V: TRBV12-3/TRBV12-4; J: TRBJ1-4; CDR3: ASSLDRKLF
V: TRBV6-5; J: TRBJ1-1; CDR3: ASSTLAGYTEAF
V: TRBV11-3; J: TRBJ2-7; CDR3: ASSLVYEQY